The source of this T cell receptor (beta chain) is a study of blood T cell repertoires in COVID-19. This clone was seen a few times. Profiling relied on immunoSEQ multiplex PCR, and the TCRdb table lists in-frame clones only, not all of them. The sample consists of 310,000 or so clones, approximately 90% of them appearing once. CDR1 and CDR2 (germline): LGHNA, YNFKEQ. With V trimmed by 0 bases and J by 7 bases, 6 bases remained unmatched. The CDR3 consists of 15 residues. The genes are TRBV4-2 and TRBJ2-3; TRBD1 aligns across 8 bases. Sequenced sample: PBMCs or T cells enriched from blood (not recorded which). The TCR comes from a young woman who had recovered from COVID-19. This chain's CDR3 is CASSQDQGAQYTQYF. For the CDR3, the DNA is TGTGCCAGCAGCCAAGATCAGGGGGCTCAATATACGCAGTATTTT.